This TCR beta chain emerged from a study of cytomegalovirus exposure and HLA in healthy donors. Study-wide background: Among fewer than 500 genotyped donors, more than 65% fell in the Caucasian-associated ancestry cluster. Findings of the study overall: Later work found that TCR association rates differed between HLA loci; DRB1 had the most and HLA-C the fewest. In vitro, a few CMV-associated chains proved specific for CMV antigens.

The CDR3 contains 15 residues. Germline V gives CDR1 SGDLS, CDR2 YYNGEE. J lost 5 bases, V lost 0 bases, and 5 bases had no gene match. This PCR relied on a set of 60 Vbeta primers and 13 Jbeta primers. Profiling relied on immunoSEQ multiplex PCR, and the TCRdb table lists in-frame clones only, not all of them. The table records 100,000 to 120,000 clones, roughly 84% of them present only once. As to this clone: The antigen is not known.

This clonotype was sampled from a man aged 30 to 45 in good health and CMV-seropositive. The chain combines TRBV9 with TRBJ2-1, with 7 bases matching TRBD2. Sequencing used PBMCs. CDR3 bases: TGTGCCAGCAGCGTAGGATGGCTAGCGGACAATGAGCAGTTCTTC. This gives the protein CASSVGWLADNEQFF.